The rows below give T cell receptor beta chains drawn from one sample of a study of blood T cell repertoires in COVID-19. Data came from immunoSEQ multiplex PCR; TCRdb stores just in-frame clones and leaves some out. Among 150,000 to 200,000 clones listed, 90% were seen once. The material sequenced was peripheral blood. The receptors were sampled from a man aged 50 or older with acute or convalescent COVID-19. Both conserved end residues are part of each CDR3. Clone size is stated in some rows and not others, as once, few, many or a class when expanded.

J: TRBJ1-1; size: once; V: TRBV6-4; CDR3: CASRMTGDTEAFF
J: TRBJ1-1; size: once; V: TRBV2; CDR3: CASMPWGQTNTEAFF
J: TRBJ1-5; size: NA; V: TRBV28; CDR3: CASSLQGLSNQPQHF
J: TRBJ2-3; size: NA; V: TRBV28; CDR3: CASRGTSDSGGTDTQYF
J: TRBJ1-1; size: NA; V: TRBV3-1/TRBV3-2; CDR3: CASSQRPGQGKCVTEAFF
J: TRBJ2-1; size: NA; V: TRBV9; CDR3: CASSVAGTSGYNEQFF
J: TRBJ1-1; size: NA; V: TRBV5-4; CDR3: CASRGTGYTEAFF
J: TRBJ2-2; size: NA; V: TRBV28; CDR3: CASSLGPGWTGELFF
J: TRBJ2-5; size: NA; V: TRBV7-2; CDR3: CASSFTSGQETQYF
J: TRBJ2-1; size: NA; V: TRBV5-4; CDR3: CASSSQGVSYNEQFF
J: TRBJ1-4; size: NA; V: TRBV11-1; CDR3: CASRSTDSFGKLFF
J: TRBJ1-6; size: NA; V: TRBV10-2; CDR3: CASRPEPEVSPLHF
J: TRBJ1-1; size: once; V: TRBV2; CDR3: CASTEELAAGEAFF
J: TRBJ1-5; size: NA; V: TRBV4-2; CDR3: CASSQADRQSNQPQHF
J: TRBJ2-1; size: NA; V: TRBV6-5; CDR3: CASSSGSGYNEQFF
J: TRBJ1-2; size: NA; V: TRBV11-2; CDR3: CASSLHQAGRLNYGYTF
J: TRBJ1-5; size: NA; V: TRBV4-2; CDR3: CASSRMGGGNQPQHF
J: TRBJ1-5; size: NA; V: TRBV19; CDR3: CASSATFTGVNQPQHF
J: TRBJ1-2; size: NA; V: TRBV5-1; CDR3: CASSPGRDRVTYGYTF
J: TRBJ1-5; size: NA; V: TRBV2; CDR3: CASMGDKNQPQHF
J: TRBJ2-7; size: NA; V: TRBV19; CDR3: CASSIGPQGISGKPYEQYF
J: TRBJ1-2; size: NA; V: TRBV27; CDR3: CASSLAGSDYGYTF
J: TRBJ2-1; size: NA; V: TRBV6-5; CDR3: CASSYSSGAHNEQFF
J: TRBJ1-2; size: NA; V: TRBV28; CDR3: CASIRGGAYGYTF
J: TRBJ2-7; size: NA; V: TRBV4-1; CDR3: CASSQVQGQTYEQYF
J: TRBJ2-1; size: NA; V: TRBV25-1; CDR3: CASSEYYRSSYNEQFF
J: TRBJ2-7; size: NA; V: TRBV28; CDR3: CASSLASGISYEQYF
J: TRBJ1-2; size: NA; V: TRBV28; CDR3: CASFNKPESNYGYTF
J: TRBJ2-2; size: NA; V: TRBV15; CDR3: CATSRDTAGGTGELFF
J: TRBJ1-2; size: NA; V: TRBV7-2; CDR3: CASKDGQGAGGYTF
J: TRBJ1-1; size: NA; V: TRBV9; CDR3: CASSVDGGGEAFF
J: TRBJ2-3; size: NA; V: TRBV24-1; CDR3: CATSDLPTTSGVDTQYF
J: TRBJ2-7; size: NA; V: TRBV2; CDR3: CASSGTGIQEQYF
J: TRBJ2-1; size: once; V: TRBV5-1; CDR3: CASSPGGGQDEQFF
J: TRBJ2-1; size: once; V: TRBV25-1; CDR3: CASSELDRGAGEQFF
J: TRBJ1-3; size: once; V: TRBV5-1; CDR3: CASSQDSSSGNTIYF
J: TRBJ1-2; size: NA; V: TRBV9; CDR3: CASSEPGTGIYGYTF
J: TRBJ1-5; size: NA; V: TRBV18; CDR3: CASSPQGVRNQPQHF
J: TRBJ2-2; size: NA; V: TRBV19; CDR3: CASSGGSTGNTGELFF
J: TRBJ1-1; size: NA; V: TRBV29-1; CDR3: CSVAPGKGTEAFF
J: TRBJ2-7; size: few; V: TRBV4-2; CDR3: CASSHPPGQANEQYF
J: TRBJ2-7; size: NA; V: TRBV19; CDR3: CASSIALAGGSEQYF
J: TRBJ1-1; size: NA; V: TRBV5-1; CDR3: CASSLGPRQGAHTEAFF
J: TRBJ2-7; size: NA; V: TRBV18; CDR3: CASSRPDRSAYEQYF
J: TRBJ2-5; size: NA; V: TRBV7-6; CDR3: CASSLPSGGQETQYF
J: TRBJ1-5; size: NA; V: TRBV19; CDR3: CASSMWGDNQPQHF